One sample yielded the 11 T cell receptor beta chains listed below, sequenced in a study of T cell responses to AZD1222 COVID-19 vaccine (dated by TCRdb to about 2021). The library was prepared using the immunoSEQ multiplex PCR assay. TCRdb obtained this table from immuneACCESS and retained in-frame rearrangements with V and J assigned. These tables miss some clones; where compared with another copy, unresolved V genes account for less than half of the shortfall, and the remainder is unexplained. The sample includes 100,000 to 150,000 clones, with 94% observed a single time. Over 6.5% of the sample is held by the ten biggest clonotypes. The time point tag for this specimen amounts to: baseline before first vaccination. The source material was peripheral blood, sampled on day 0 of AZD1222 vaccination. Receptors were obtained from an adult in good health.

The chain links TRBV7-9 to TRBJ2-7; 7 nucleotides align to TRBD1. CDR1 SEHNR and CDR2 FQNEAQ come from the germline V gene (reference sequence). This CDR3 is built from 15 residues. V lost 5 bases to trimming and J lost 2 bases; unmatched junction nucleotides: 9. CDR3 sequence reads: CASSPSTGSPYEQYF. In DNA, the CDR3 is TGTGCCAGCAGCCCCTCGACAGGGTCCCCCTACGAGCAGTACTTC.

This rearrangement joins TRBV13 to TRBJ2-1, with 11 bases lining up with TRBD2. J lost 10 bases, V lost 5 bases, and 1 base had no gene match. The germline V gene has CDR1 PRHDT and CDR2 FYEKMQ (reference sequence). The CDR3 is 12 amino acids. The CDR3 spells CASSRLAGEQFF. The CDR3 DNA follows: TGTGCCAGCAGCAGACTAGCGGGAGAGCAGTTCTTC.

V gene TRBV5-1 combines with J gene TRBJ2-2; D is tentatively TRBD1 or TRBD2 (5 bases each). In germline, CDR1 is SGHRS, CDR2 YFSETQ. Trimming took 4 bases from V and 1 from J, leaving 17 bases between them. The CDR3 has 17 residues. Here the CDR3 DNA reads TGCGCCAGCAGCCCCCGCGCCCAGGGAGAGAACACCGGGGAGCTGTTTTTT. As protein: CASSPRAQGENTGELFF.

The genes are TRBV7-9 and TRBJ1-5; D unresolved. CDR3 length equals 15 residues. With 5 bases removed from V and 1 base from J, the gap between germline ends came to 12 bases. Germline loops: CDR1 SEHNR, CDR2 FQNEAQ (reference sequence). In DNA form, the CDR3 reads TGTGCCAGCAGCCCGGGCCTTGGGAGCAATCAGCCCCAGCATTTT. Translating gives CASSPGLGSNQPQHF.

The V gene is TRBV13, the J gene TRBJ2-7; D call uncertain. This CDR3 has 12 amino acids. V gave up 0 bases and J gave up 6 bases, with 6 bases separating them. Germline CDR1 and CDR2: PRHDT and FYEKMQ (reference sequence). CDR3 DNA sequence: TGTGCCAGCAGCTTAGGAGGAGTCGAGCAGTACTTC. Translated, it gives CASSLGGVEQYF.

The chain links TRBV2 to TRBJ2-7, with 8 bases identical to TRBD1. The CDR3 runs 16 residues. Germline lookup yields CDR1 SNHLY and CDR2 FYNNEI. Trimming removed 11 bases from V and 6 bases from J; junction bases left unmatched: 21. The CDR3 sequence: CAGGGQGGFSGLEQYF. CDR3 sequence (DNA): TGTGCCGGGGGAGGACAGGGTGGGTTTTCGGGTCTCGAGCAGTACTTC.

CDR3 nucleotides: TGTGCCAGCAGTTCAGGGACAGGCCCCTACGAGCAGTACTTC. Translating it yields CASSSGTGPYEQYF. The chain couples TRBV27 to TRBJ2-7, with 8 bases matching TRBD1. This CDR3 contains 14 residues. Germline-derived CDR1 and CDR2 are MNHEY and SMNVEV (reference sequence). The junction had 4 bases not matched to a gene; V was cut back by 4 bases and J by 2 bases.

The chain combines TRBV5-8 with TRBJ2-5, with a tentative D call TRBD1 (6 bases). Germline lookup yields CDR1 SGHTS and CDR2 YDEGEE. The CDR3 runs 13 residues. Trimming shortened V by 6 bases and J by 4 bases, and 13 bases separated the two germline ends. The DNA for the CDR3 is TGTGCCAGCAAACAGGGACAACGAGAGACCCAGTACTTC. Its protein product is CASKQGQRETQYF. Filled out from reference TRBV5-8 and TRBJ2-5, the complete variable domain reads EAGVTQSPTHLIKTRGQQATLRCSPISGHTSVYWYQQALGLGLQFLLWYDEGEERNRGNFPPRFSGRQFPNYSSELNVNALELEDSALYLCASKQGQRETQYFGPGTRLLVL.

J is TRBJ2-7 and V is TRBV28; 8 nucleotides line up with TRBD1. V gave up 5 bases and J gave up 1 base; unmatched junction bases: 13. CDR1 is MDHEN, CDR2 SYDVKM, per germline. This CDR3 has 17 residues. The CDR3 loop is CASSSMAVQGASYEQYF. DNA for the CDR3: TGTGCCAGCAGTAGTATGGCAGTCCAGGGGGCTTCCTACGAGCAGTACTTC.

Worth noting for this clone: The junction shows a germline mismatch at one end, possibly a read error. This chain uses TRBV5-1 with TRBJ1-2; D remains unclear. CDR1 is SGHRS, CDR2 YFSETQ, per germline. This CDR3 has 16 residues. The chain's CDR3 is CASSLEPVEGGYDYTF. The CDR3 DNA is TGCGCCAGCAGCTTGGAGCCAGTAGAGGGAGGATATGACTACACCTTC.

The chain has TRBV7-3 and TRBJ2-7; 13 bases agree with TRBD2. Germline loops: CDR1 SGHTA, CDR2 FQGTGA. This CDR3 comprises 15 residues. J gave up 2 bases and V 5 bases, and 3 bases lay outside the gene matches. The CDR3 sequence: CASSPGLAGAYEQYF. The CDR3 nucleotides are TGTGCCAGCAGCCCCGGACTAGCGGGAGCCTACGAGCAGTACTTC.